Each of the 23 T cell receptor beta chains below was sequenced from the same sample in a study of T-cell reconstitution after alpha-beta-depleted transplantation in children. Unique molecular identifiers were incorporated during preparation of the TCRbeta library. TCRdb re-derived calls from the PCR reads in MiXCR, one entry per CDR3 protein. This table holds roughly 70,000 distinct CDR3 sequences, 4.9% found once. Sequenced here: PBMCs, mostly from graft donor cells, sampled 180 days after TCRalphabeta/CD19-depleted stem cell transplant. The receptors were gathered from a boy less than two years old who had a stem cell transplant for acute myeloid leukemia, so the T cells may come from the graft donor.

This clonotype appeared many times. The gene calls are TRBV5-1 and TRBJ1-1; D perhaps matches TRBD1 (5 bases). The V and J ends lost 3 bases and 6 bases respectively, with 15 bases between them. Germline V gene data show CDR1 as SGHRS and CDR2 as YFSETQ. This CDR3 has 14 amino acids. The CDR3 here is CASSWGSGKAEAFF. In DNA, the CDR3 is TGCGCCAGCAGCTGGGGATCAGGGAAGGCTGAAGCTTTCTTT.

Ten or more counts support this clonotype. This chain uses TRBV12-3 or TRBV12-4 with TRBJ2-2; D may correspond to TRBD1 or TRBD2 (5 bases each). V was clipped by 5 bases and J by 4 bases, with 11 bases between them. The CDR3 has 14 amino acids. CDR3 bases: TGTGCCAGCAGTCACCGGGGCGGCACCGGGGAGCTGTTTTTT. It is translated as CASSHRGGTGELFF.

This clonotype was detected many times. The genes are TRBV4-2 and TRBJ1-2; tentatively, D is TRBD1 (6 bases). Per germline, CDR1 LGHNA and CDR2 YNFKEQ. V lost 4 bases and J lost 5, with 29 bases in between. This CDR3 has 19 amino acids. In DNA, the CDR3 is TGTGCCAGCAGCCCCGCAACCTCCTACATAGGGGGGGTATGGTATGGCTACACCTTC. Translation: CASSPATSYIGGVWYGYTF.

This clonotype showed up many times. The chain has TRBV20-1 and TRBJ2-1; tentative D call: TRBD2 (5 bases). The V end was cut by 4 bases, the J end by 9 bases, with 10 bases between. Germline CDR1 DFQATT, CDR2 SNEGSKA (reference sequence). The CDR3 contains 11 residues. CDR3 region: CSATLEGEQFF. In nucleotides, the CDR3 is TGCAGTGCTACTCTAGAGGGTGAGCAGTTCTTC.

In its sample, this clonotype was seen many times. The rearrangement joins TRBV5-1 to TRBJ1-1, with TRBD1 identical over 7 bases. Germline V gives CDR1 SGHRS, CDR2 YFSETQ. The CDR3 has 15 residues. The V gene end was trimmed by 2 bases and the J gene end by 2 bases; junction bases not matched to a gene: 6. CDR3 in DNA: TGCGCCAGCAGCTTAGCCGGGACAGCTAACACTGAAGCTTTCTTT. Its translation: CASSLAGTANTEAFF. The full variable domain, its missing parts supplied by reference TRBV5-1 and TRBJ1-1, is KAGVTQTPRYLIKTRGQQVTLSCSPISGHRSVSWYQQTPGQGLQFLFEYFSETQRNKGNFPGRFSGRQFSNSRSEMNVSTLELGDSALYLCASSLAGTANTEAFFGQGTRLTVV.

This clonotype was detected ten times or more. The V and J genes are TRBV9 and TRBJ2-5, with a possible D match to TRBD2 (6 bases). Per the germline V gene, CDR1 is SGDLS and CDR2 is YYNGEE. V lost 10 bases and J 5 bases, leaving 12 bases between the germline ends. The CDR3 totals 11 residues. The CDR3 is CARDSPETQYF. The CDR3 DNA sequence: TGTGCCCGGGACTCCCCGGAGACCCAGTACTTC.

This clonotype was seen many times. This rearrangement joins TRBV29-1 to TRBJ2-3, with D possibly matching TRBD2 (6 bases). CDR3 length: 14 residues. Germline CDR1 and CDR2: SQVTM and ANQGSEA. The ends were cut back, 6 bases at V and 4 bases at J, with 17 bases in the middle. This chain's CDR3 is CSVEGSPPPDTQYF. CDR3 nucleotide sequence: TGCAGCGTGGAGGGTTCGCCCCCCCCAGATACGCAGTATTTT.

At least ten counts were recorded for this clonotype. The CDR3 DNA reads as TGCGCCAGCTTCCTCCAGGGGAGCACAGATACGCAGTATTTT. As protein: CASFLQGSTDTQYF. The gene calls are TRBV5-1 and TRBJ2-3, with a possible D match to TRBD1 (6 bases). The CDR3 spans 14 residues. The V end lost 7 bases, the J end lost 0 bases, and 12 bases lay between the germline ends. Germline CDR1 SGHRS, CDR2 YFSETQ.

J is TRBJ2-3 and V is TRBV2, with D perhaps TRBD1 or TRBD2 (6 bases each). Germline CDR1 SNHLY, CDR2 FYNNEI. Trimming left V 10 bases short and J 1 base short, with 18 bases between. The CDR3 length is 15 residues. The CDR3 here is CAIRPRGEGTDTQYF. The CDR3 DNA is TGTGCCATCCGCCCGAGGGGGGAGGGCACAGATACGCAGTATTTT.

This clonotype was recorded a few times. V and J are TRBV19 and TRBJ1-1; 7 bases are shared with TRBD1. CDR1 is LNHDA and CDR2 is SQIVND in the germline V gene (reference sequence). The V and J ends lost 3 bases and 7 bases, in that order; junction bases with no gene match: 5. This CDR3 region has 13 residues. CDR3 in amino acids: CASSMATGLEAFF. The CDR3 DNA reads as TGTGCCAGTAGTATGGCGACAGGGCTTGAAGCTTTCTTT. The variable domain in full, completed from reference TRBV19 and TRBJ1-1, reads DGGITQSPKYLFRKEGQNVTLSCEQNLNHDAMYWYRQDPGQGLRLIYYSQIVNDFQKGDIAEGYSVSREKKESFPLTVTSAQKNPTAFYLCASSMATGLEAFFGQGTRLTVV.

This clonotype occurred many times. The chain recombines TRBV4-1 with TRBJ1-2; D might be TRBD1 (6 bases). This CDR3 has 16 residues. V lost 1 base to trimming and J lost 0 bases, with 12 bases between them. CDR1 and CDR2 from the germline V gene are MGHRA and YSYEKL. The chain's CDR3 is CASSQVATGPNYGYTF. Written as DNA, the CDR3 is TGCGCCAGCAGCCAAGTTGCGACAGGACCTAACTATGGCTACACCTTC.

This clonotype came up many times. V gene TRBV28 combines with J gene TRBJ2-1; 8 bases are shared with TRBD1. The J segment lost 4 bases and the V segment lost 4 bases, leaving 6 bases of the junction unmatched. The CDR3 spans 15 residues. Germline CDR1 MDHEN, CDR2 SYDVKM. CDR3 sequence: CASSSQGAGYNEQFF. CDR3 in DNA: TGTGCCAGCAGTTCGCAGGGGGCCGGGTACAATGAGCAGTTCTTC.

As concerns this clonotype: This may arise from a read error, as a much more abundant clone is one base away. This chain uses TRBV12-3 or TRBV12-4 with TRBJ2-2; 15 positions agree with TRBD2. This CDR3 has 19 residues. Written as DNA, the CDR3 is TGTACCAGCAGTCCCCGCGGACTAGCGGGGGGGCCGGTCACCGGGGAGCTGTTTTTT. Its protein is CTSSPRGLAGGPVTGELFF.

This clonotype appeared many times. This CDR3 reads CASSFAPGQGYQPQHF. CDR3 DNA sequence: TGTGCCAGCAGTTTTGCCCCCGGACAGGGCTATCAGCCCCAGCATTTT. V is TRBV12-3 or TRBV12-4 and J is TRBJ1-5, with 8 bases fitting TRBD1. The ends lost 3 bases at V and 5 bases at J; junction bases unmatched: 9. The CDR3 covers 16 residues.

This clonotype was found many times. V is TRBV29-1 and J is TRBJ1-2; D remains ambiguous. CDR3 length equals 11 residues. The germline V gene has CDR1 SQVTM and CDR2 ANQGSEA. The V gene lost 3 bases and the J gene lost 4 bases, with 6 bases spanning the gap. The CDR3 loop is CSVDRSYGYTF. In DNA form, the CDR3 reads TGCAGCGTTGATCGATCCTATGGCTACACCTTC.

This clonotype was observed many times. The chain combines TRBV3-1 with TRBJ1-1; D is uncertain. The CDR3 contains 13 residues. Trimming removed 1 base from V and 0 bases from J, with 3 bases in between. Germline V gene data show CDR1 as LGHDT and CDR2 as YNNKEL (reference sequence). CDR3 amino acids: CASSQGLNTEAFF. The DNA of the CDR3 is TGTGCCAGCAGCCAAGGGTTGAACACTGAAGCTTTCTTT.

In its sample, this clonotype was seen many times. This sequence joins TRBV20-1 and TRBJ2-7, with a possible D match to TRBD2 (6 bases). The CDR3 consists of 15 residues. The germline V and J ends were trimmed by 0 bases and 0 bases, with 12 bases remaining between them. Germline loops: CDR1 DFQATT, CDR2 SNEGSKA (reference sequence). The CDR3 bases are TGCAGTGCTAGAGACTCTCGGGGGTACTCCTACGAGCAGTACTTC. Protein product: CSARDSRGYSYEQYF.

This clonotype was observed at least ten times. The chain employs TRBV7-2 and TRBJ2-7; D uncertain. The ends were cut back, 0 bases at V and 6 bases at J, with 15 bases in the middle. The CDR3 runs to 15 residues. Germline CDR1 reads SGHTA; CDR2 reads FQGNSA. DNA for the CDR3: TGTGCCAGCAGCTTAGCGTGGGGTGAGGTACGCGAGCAGTACTTC. Translated, it gives CASSLAWGEVREQYF.

There are many counts of this clonotype. V is TRBV12-3 or TRBV12-4 and J is TRBJ2-3; 9 bases agree with TRBD2. After removal of 5 bases from V and 6 bases from J, the junction contained 9 bases not matched to a gene. This CDR3 contains 15 residues. CDR3 DNA sequence: TGTGCCAGCAGTACCGAGCGGGGGGCCCGGGATACGCAGTATTTT. Translating gives CASSTERGARDTQYF.

There are many counts of this clonotype. The chain joins TRBV20-1 to TRBJ1-4; no reliable D call. V lost 2 bases and J 8 bases, leaving 12 bases between the germline ends. Germline V lookup: CDR1 DFQATT, CDR2 SNEGSKA (reference sequence). The CDR3 totals 13 residues. CDR3 amino acids: CSARFSLGEKLFF. The CDR3 DNA sequence: TGCAGTGCTAGATTTAGCCTCGGCGAAAAACTGTTTTTT.

This clonotype was picked up many times. The CDR3 nucleotides are TGTGCCAGCTTCGGGGGAACGGAGGACTATGGCTACACCTTC. Translated: CASFGGTEDYGYTF. The chain carries TRBV25-1 and TRBJ1-2, with D tentatively TRBD1 (5 bases). V was pared by 8 bases and J by 3 bases, with 16 bases between. The CDR3 totals 14 residues. The germline gives CDR1 MGHDK, CDR2 SYGVNS.

This clonotype was found many times. The rearrangement joins TRBV12-3 or TRBV12-4 to TRBJ1-2; D unresolved. The CDR3 is 14 amino acids. Trimming pared 1 base from V and 2 bases from J, leaving 8 bases between. CDR3 sequence: CASSLDQENYGYTF. CDR3 coding DNA: TGTGCCAGCAGTTTAGACCAGGAGAACTATGGCTACACCTTC.

This clonotype was found many times. The chain employs TRBV18 and TRBJ1-1, with 7 bases lining up with TRBD1. The V gene end was trimmed by 2 bases and the J gene end by 0 bases; junction bases not matched to a gene: 0. The CDR3 runs to 14 residues. Looked up from germline, CDR1 is KGHSH and CDR2 is LQKENI. The CDR3 reads CASSPDRVNTEAFF. CDR3 nucleotides: TGTGCCAGCTCACCAGACAGGGTGAACACTGAAGCTTTCTTT.